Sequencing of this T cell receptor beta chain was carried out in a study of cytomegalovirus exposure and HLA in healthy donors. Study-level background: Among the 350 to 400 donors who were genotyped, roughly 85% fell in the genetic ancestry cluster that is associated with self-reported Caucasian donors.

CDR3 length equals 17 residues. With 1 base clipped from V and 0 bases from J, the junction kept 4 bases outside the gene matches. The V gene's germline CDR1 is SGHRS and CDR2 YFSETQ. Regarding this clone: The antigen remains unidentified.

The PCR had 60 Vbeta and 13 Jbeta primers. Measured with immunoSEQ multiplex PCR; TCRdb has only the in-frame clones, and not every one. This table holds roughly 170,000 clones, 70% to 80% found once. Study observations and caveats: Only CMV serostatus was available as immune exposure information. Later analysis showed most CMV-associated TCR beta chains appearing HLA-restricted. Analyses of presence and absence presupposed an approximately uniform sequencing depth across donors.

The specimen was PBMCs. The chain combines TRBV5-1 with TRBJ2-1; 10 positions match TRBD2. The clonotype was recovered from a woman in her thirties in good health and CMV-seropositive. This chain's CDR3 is CASSLSSGSSSYNEQFF. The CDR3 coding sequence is TGCGCCAGCAGCTTGTCTAGCGGGAGTAGCTCCTACAATGAGCAGTTCTTC.